Detailed here is one T cell receptor beta chain. The data were taken from a study of technical replicates of blood from a handful of donors. Sequencing was performed with immunoSEQ multiplex PCR; in TCRdb, only in-frame clones are kept and a portion is missing. The data hold about 98,000 clones, with almost 96% observed a single time. Sequencing was performed on T cells isolated from PBMCs. This clonotype was sampled from a human donor in good health.

The CDR3 bases are TGTGCCAGCAGTTTAAGGCTGGGTAGCGGGGATCCCTACGAGCAGTACTTC. It codes for CASSLRLGSGDPYEQYF. V gene TRBV27 combines with J gene TRBJ2-7; 8 bases match TRBD2. CDR1 and CDR2 (germline): MNHEY, SMNVEV (reference sequence). V was clipped by 2 bases and J by 2 bases; unmatched bases: 11. CDR3 size: 17 residues.